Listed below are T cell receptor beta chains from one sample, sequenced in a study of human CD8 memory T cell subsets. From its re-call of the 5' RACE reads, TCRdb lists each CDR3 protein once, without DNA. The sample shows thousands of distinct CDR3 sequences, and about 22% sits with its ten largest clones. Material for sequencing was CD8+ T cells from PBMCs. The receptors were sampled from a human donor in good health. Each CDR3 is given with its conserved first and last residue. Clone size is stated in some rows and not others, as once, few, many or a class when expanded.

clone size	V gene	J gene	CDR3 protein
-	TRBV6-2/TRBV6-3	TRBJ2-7	CASSLRDGFYEQYF
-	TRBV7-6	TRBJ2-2	CASSLAPGTGPGELFF
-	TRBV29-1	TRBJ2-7	CSVEDQGQGAQEQYF
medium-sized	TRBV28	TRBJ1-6	CASTTGNSPLHF
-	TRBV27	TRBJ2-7	CASSTGQGSYEQYF
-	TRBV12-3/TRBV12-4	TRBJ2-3	CASSNTQAQTGEGDTQYF
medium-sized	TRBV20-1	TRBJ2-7	CSARDLSAEQYF
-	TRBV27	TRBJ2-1	CASSFGTSGNEQFF
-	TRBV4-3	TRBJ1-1	CASSQGGSITEAFF
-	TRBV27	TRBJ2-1	CASSLLVGESSYNEQFF
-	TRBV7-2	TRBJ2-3	CASSLLAGTDTQYF
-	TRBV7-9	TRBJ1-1	CASLDGAGLNTEAFF
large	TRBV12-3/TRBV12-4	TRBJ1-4	CASSSDRLSSGEKLFF
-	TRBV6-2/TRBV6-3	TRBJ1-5	CASSSLHQPQHF
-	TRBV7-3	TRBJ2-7	CASSLIPGQGYEQYF
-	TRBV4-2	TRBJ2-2	CASSQPPGIGTGELFF
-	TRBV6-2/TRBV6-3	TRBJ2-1	CASSFTPNEQFF
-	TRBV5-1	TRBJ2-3	CASSLDQGGYSTDTQYF
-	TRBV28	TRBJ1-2	CASSSPQDRESYGYTF
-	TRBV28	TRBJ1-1	CASSGTGGIIEAFF
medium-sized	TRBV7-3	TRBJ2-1	CASSLGTSGSDEQFF
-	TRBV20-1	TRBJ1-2	CSARKGGPPGARNYGYTF
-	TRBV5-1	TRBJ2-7	CASSLAGGSQEQYF
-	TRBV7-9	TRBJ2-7	CASSSSLAGGSHTPSEQYF
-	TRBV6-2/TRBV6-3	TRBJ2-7	CASSTAGESYEQYF
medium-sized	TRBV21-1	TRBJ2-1	CASIGTGVGSEQFF
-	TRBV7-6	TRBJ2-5	CASSHRALAGRMETQYF
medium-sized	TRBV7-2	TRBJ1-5	CASSMAHSNQPQHF
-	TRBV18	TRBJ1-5	CASSPPGEVDQPQHF
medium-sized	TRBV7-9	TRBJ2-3	CASSHPTSFAQYF
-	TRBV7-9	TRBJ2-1	CASSFPARLAVPYNEQFF
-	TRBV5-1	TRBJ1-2	CASSLAETGYGYTF
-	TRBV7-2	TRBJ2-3	CASSFPTGLAGVVVRDTQYF
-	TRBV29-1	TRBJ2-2	CSVEILGELFF
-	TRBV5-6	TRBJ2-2	CASSLGLAVGELFF
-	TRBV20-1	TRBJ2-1	CSATGEVAGANEQFF
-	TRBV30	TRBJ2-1	CAWSETASYNEQFF
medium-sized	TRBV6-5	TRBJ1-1	CASSYRQENTEAFF
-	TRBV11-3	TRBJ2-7	CASSLSPGVVRAYEQYF
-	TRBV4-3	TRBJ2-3	CASSPRTSGGVDTQYF
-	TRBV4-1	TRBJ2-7	CASSQAGTGNYEQYF
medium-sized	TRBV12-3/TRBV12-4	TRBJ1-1	CASSAGRSTEAFF